This T cell receptor (beta chain) was identified in a study of identical twins' blood T cells. Concerning this clonotype itself: The antigen is undetermined.

Per the original methods: Clonotypes per individual ranged from about 95,000 to nearly 550,000. TCRdb itself ran the 5' RACE reads through MiXCR, one entry per CDR3 protein. The V and J calls, along with clone size, are taken from TCRdb and not from the paper's own processing. The sample records hundreds of thousands of distinct CDR3 sequences, over 25% being singletons. CDR1 and CDR2 (germline): SGHDT, YYEEEE. The CDR3 runs to 14 residues. The ends lost 4 bases at V and 7 bases at J; junction bases unmatched: 6. Study results and caveats: Even for out-of-frame TCRbeta, twins reportedly shared V gene usage much more than unrelated donors. Shared CDR3 clonotype counts tracked mainly the product of cloneset sizes. Each donor's most abundant TCRbeta clonotypes shared more CDR3 sequences with her twin than unrelated donors.

The J gene is TRBJ1-4, the V gene TRBV5-6; TRBD1 aligns across 8 bases. The sequence was obtained from a woman aged 18 to 55 in good health. Sequencing input: PBMCs. The DNA of the CDR3 is TGTGCCAGCAGCACAGGACAGGGAGGTGAAAAACTGTTTTTT. Encoded protein: CASSTGQGGEKLFF.